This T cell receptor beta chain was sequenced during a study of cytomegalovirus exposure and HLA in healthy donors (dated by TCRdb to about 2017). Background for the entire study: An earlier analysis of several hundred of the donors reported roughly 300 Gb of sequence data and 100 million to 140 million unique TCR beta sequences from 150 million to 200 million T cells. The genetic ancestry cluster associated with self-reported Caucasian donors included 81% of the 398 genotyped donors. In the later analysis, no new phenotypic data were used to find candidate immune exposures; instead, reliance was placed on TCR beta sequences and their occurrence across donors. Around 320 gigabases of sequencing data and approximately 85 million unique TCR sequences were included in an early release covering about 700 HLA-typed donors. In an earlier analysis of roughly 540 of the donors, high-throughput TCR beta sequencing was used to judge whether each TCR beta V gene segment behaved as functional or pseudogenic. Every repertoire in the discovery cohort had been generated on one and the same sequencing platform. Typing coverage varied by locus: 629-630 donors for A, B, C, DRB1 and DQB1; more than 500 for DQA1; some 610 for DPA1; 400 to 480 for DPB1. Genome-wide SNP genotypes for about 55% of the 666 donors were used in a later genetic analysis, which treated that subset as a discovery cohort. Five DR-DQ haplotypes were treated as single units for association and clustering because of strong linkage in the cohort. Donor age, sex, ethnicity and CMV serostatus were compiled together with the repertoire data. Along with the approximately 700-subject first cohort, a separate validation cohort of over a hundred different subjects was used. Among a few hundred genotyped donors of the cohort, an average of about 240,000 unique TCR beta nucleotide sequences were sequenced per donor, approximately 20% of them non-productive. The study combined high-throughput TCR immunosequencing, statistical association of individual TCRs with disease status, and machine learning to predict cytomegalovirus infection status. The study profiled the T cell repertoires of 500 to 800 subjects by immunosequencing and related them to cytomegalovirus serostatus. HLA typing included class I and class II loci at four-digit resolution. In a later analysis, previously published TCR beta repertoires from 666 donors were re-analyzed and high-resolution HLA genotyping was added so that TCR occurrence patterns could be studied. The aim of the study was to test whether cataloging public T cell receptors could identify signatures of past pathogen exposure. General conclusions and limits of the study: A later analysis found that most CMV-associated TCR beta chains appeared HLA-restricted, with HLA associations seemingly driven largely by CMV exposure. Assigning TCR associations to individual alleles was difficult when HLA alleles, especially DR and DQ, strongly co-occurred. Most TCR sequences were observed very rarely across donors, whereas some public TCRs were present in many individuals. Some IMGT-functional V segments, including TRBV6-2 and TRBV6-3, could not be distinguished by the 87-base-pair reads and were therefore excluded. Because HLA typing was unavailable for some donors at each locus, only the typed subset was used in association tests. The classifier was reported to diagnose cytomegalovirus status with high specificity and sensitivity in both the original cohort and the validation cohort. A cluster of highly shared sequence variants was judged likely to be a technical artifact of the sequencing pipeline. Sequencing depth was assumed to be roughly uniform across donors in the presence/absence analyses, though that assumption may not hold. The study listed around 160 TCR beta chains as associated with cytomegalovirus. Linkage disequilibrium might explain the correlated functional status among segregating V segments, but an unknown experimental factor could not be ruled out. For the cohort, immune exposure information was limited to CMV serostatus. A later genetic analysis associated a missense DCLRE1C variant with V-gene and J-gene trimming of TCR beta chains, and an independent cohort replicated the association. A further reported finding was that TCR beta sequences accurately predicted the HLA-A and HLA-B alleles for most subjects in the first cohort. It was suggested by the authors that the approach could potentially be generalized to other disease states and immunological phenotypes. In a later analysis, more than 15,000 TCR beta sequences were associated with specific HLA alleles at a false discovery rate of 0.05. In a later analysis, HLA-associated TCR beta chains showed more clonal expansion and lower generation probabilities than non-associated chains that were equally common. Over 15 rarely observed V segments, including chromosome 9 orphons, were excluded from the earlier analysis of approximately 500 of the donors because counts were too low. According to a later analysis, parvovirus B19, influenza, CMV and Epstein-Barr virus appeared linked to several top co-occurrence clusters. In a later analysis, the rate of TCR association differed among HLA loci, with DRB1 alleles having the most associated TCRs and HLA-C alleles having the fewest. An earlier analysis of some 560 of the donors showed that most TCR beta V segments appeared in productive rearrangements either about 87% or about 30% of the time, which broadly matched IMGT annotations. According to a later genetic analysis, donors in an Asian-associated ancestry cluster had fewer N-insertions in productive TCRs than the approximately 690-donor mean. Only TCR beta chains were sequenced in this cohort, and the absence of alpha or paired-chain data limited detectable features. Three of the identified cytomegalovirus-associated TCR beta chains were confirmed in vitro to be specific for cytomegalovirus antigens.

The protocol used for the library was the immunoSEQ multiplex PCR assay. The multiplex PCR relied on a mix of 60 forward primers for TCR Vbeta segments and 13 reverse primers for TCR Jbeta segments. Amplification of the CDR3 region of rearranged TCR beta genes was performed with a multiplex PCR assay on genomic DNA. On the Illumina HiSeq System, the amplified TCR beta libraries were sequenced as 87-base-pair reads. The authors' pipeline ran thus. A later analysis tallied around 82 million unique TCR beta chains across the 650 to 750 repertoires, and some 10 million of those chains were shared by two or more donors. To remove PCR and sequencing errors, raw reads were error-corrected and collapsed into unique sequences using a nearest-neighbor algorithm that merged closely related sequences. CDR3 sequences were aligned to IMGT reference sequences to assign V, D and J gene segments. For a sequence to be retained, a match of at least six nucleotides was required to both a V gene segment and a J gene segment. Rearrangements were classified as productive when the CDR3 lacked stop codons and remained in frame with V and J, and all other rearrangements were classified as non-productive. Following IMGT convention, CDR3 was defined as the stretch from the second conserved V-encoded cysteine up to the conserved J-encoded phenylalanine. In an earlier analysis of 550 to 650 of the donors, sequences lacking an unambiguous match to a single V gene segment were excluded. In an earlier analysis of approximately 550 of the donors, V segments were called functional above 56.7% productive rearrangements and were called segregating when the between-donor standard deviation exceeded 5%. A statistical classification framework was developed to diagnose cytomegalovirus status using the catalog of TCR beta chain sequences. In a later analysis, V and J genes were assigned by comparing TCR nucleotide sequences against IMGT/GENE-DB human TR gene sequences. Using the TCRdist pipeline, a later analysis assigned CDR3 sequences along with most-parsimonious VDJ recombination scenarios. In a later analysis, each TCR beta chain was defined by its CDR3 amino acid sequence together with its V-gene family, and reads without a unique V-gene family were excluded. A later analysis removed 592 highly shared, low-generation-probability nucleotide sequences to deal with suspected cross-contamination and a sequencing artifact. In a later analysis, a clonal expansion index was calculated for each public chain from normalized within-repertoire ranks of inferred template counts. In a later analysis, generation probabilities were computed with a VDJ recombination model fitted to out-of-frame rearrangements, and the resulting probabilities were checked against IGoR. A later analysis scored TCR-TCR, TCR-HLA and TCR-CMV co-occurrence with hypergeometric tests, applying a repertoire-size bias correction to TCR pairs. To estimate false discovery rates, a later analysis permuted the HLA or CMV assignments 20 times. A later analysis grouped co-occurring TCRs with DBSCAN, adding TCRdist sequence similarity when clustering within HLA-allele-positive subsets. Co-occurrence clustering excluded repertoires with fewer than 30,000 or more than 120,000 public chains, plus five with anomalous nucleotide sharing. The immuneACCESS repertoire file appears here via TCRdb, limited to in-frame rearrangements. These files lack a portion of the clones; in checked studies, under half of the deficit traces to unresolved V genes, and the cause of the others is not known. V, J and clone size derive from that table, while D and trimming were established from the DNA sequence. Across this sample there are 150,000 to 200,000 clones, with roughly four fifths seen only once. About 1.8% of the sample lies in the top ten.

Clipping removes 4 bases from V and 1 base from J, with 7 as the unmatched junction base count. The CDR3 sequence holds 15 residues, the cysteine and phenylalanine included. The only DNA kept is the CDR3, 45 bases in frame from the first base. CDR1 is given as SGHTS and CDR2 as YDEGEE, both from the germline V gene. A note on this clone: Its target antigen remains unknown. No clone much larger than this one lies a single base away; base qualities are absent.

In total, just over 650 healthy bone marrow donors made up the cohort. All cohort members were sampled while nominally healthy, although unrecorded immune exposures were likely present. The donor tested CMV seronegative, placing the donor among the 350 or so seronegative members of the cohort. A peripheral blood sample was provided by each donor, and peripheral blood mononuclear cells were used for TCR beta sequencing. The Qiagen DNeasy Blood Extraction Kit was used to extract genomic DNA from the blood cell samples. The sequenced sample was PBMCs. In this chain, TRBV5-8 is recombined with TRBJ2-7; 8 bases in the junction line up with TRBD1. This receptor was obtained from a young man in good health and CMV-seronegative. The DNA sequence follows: TGTGCCAGCAGCCCGACAGGGGTATGGTCCTACGAGCAGTACTTC. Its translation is CASSPTGVWSYEQYF.